This TCR beta chain was profiled in a study of blood T cell repertoires in COVID-19. Study details: Samples representing acute and convalescent COVID-19 were sourced from the United States, Italy and Spain.

Per germline, CDR1 LNHDA and CDR2 SQIVND (reference sequence). After removal of 3 bases from V and 6 bases from J, the junction contained 7 bases not matched to a gene. This CDR3 comprises 14 residues. TCRdb's table, derived via immunoSEQ multiplex PCR, lists solely in-frame clones and lacks some. Found here are about 42,000 clones, around nine tenths of them singletons; the top ten hold 0.4%. The TCR originated in a human donor in a cohort sampled during active COVID-19. Source material: peripheral blood. The chain links TRBV19 to TRBJ1-2, with 7 bases identical to TRBD1. CDR3 bases: TGTGCCAGTAGTATCGGAGGGGGCGGAGATGGCTACACCTTC. Translated, it gives CASSIGGGGDGYTF.